The 20 T cell receptor beta chains listed next were all sequenced from one sample in a study of blood T cell repertoires in COVID-19. Only in-frame clones appear in the TCRdb table, and some are missing; sequencing was by immunoSEQ multiplex PCR. Of about 110,000 clones in the sample, 82% were seen once. The sample taken for sequencing was peripheral blood. The source is a man in his 70s with acute or convalescent COVID-19.

V and J are TRBV5-8 and TRBJ1-2; the match to TRBD1 covers 9 bases. The CDR3 spans 13 residues. Germline CDR1 SGHTS, CDR2 YDEGEE. J gave up 5 bases and V 3 bases, and 2 bases lay outside the gene matches. The CDR3 bases are TGTGCCAGCAGCTCGGACAGGGGTTATGGCTACACCTTC. Its protein is CASSSDRGYGYTF.

The CDR3 here is CASSAAHRGRVNIQYF. CDR3 in DNA: TGTGCCAGTAGTGCGGCGCACAGGGGAAGGGTAAACATTCAGTACTTC. The chain employs TRBV19 and TRBJ2-4; TRBD1 aligns across 7 bases. This CDR3 spans 16 amino acids. After removal of 5 bases from V and 6 bases from J, the junction contained 13 bases not matched to a gene. Germline CDR1 is LNHDA and CDR2 is SQIVND (reference sequence).

The rearrangement links TRBV6-5 to TRBJ2-3; TRBD2 aligns across 7 bases. This CDR3 is 14 amino acids long. V shed 2 bases and J 3 bases; nucleotides not matched to a gene: 2. Germline V gene data show CDR1 as MNHEY and CDR2 as SVGAGI. The CDR3 loop reads CASSYRTSTDTQYF. The CDR3 nucleotides are TGTGCCAGCAGTTACCGGACTAGTACAGATACGCAGTATTTT.

The chain combines TRBV2 with TRBJ1-2; D remains ambiguous. With 0 bases removed from V and 5 bases from J, the gap between germline ends came to 4 bases. The CDR3 spans 12 residues. Per germline, CDR1 SNHLY and CDR2 FYNNEI. The chain's CDR3 is CASSEAEYGYTF. The DNA of the CDR3 is TGTGCCAGCAGTGAAGCCGAGTATGGCTACACCTTC.

CDR3 amino acids: CASSQEGQLNTEAFF. In DNA form, the CDR3 reads TGCGCCAGCAGCCAGGAGGGACAGCTGAACACTGAAGCTTTCTTT. This chain connects TRBV5-1 to TRBJ1-1, with TRBD1 matching over 7 bases. The CDR3 runs to 15 residues. Germline V gene data show CDR1 as SGHRS and CDR2 as YFSETQ. Trimming at V came to 4 bases and at J to 0 bases, leaving 6 bases not matched to a gene.

As DNA, the CDR3 is TGCGCCAGCAAGCCGAGAGCGGGGGTAAACAATGAGCAGTTCTTC. This translates into CASKPRAGVNNEQFF. The V gene is TRBV5-1, the J gene TRBJ2-1, with 8 bases lining up with TRBD2. The V gene end was trimmed by 6 bases and the J gene end by 5 bases; junction bases not matched to a gene: 10. This CDR3 contains 15 residues. Germline CDR1 reads SGHRS; CDR2 reads YFSETQ.

The chain uses TRBV7-2 and TRBJ1-3, with 7 bases fitting TRBD1. The J segment lost 8 bases and the V segment lost 5 bases, leaving 12 bases of the junction unmatched. The CDR3 has 15 amino acids. CDR1 is SGHTA and CDR2 is FQGNSA in the germline V gene. The CDR3 spells CASSLVPGTADTIYF. CDR3 DNA sequence: TGTGCCAGCAGCCTAGTGCCCGGGACAGCGGACACCATATATTTT.

This clone came up a few times. V gene TRBV2 combines with J gene TRBJ1-4; TRBD1 might be the D (6 bases). V was trimmed by 6 bases and J by 2 bases, leaving 10 bases between them. This CDR3 contains 14 residues. Germline CDR1 is SNHLY and CDR2 is FYNNEI. CDR3 sequence reads: CASSTGSTNEKLFF. CDR3 nucleotides: TGTGCCAGCAGCACAGGGTCCACTAATGAAAAACTGTTTTTT.

This clone was detected a few times. This chain links TRBV28 with TRBJ2-5; TRBD1 agrees at 10 bases. The V gene end was trimmed by 4 bases and the J gene end by 3 bases; junction bases not matched to a gene: 11. The CDR3 spans 17 residues. Germline V gives CDR1 MDHEN, CDR2 SYDVKM. The CDR3 region has the DNA TGTGCCAGCAGTTCCCCCCCCGGGACAGGGGTAAAAGAGACCCAGTACTTC. This translates into CASSSPPGTGVKETQYF.

The chain couples TRBV2 to TRBJ1-2, with D possibly TRBD1 on 5 matching bases. V was cut by 3 bases and J by 10 bases, with 15 bases left in between. CDR1 is SNHLY and CDR2 is FYNNEI in the germline V gene. The CDR3 loop spans 13 amino acids. For the CDR3, the DNA is TGTGCCAGCAGTGAGGGGATTTCGGGACTCTACACCTTC. It codes for CASSEGISGLYTF.

V gene TRBV29-1 combines with J gene TRBJ1-4; the D gene is possibly TRBD1 (5 bases). Per germline, CDR1 SQVTM and CDR2 ANQGSEA. The V end lost 6 bases, the J end lost 7 bases, and 21 bases lay between the germline ends. The CDR3 consists of 15 residues. The CDR3 loop reads CSVSSGLLQGEKLFF. CDR3 nucleotides: TGCAGCGTCTCCTCAGGGCTTCTGCAAGGTGAAAAACTGTTTTTT.

The sample holds a few counts of this clone. CDR3 region: CASSHGQTGNTIYF. CDR3 in DNA: TGTGCCAGCAGCCACGGACAGACTGGAAACACCATATATTTT. The chain carries TRBV3-1 (or the pseudogene TRBV3-2) and TRBJ1-3; possible D gene TRBD1, 6 bases. This CDR3 has 14 amino acids. The germline CDR1 and CDR2 sequences are LGHDT and YNNKEL (reference sequence). The V and J ends lost 3 bases and 2 bases respectively, with 8 bases between them.

J is TRBJ2-1 and V is TRBV5-5, with D tentatively TRBD2 (5 bases). CDR3 length: 15 residues. Trimming stripped 3 bases from V and 4 bases from J, with 14 bases between. Per the germline V gene, CDR1 is SGHKS and CDR2 is YYEKEE (reference sequence). The CDR3 DNA follows: TGTGCCAGCAGCTCCGGACTGGCGGGTTACAATGAGCAGTTCTTC. Protein product: CASSSGLAGYNEQFF.

J is TRBJ1-1 and V is TRBV15; D gene unclear. Trimming took off 1 base at V and 5 bases at J, with 14 bases between the two ends. The CDR3 runs 15 residues. From germline, CDR1 is LNHNV and CDR2 YYDKDF (reference sequence). This CDR3 is CATSRAVQEGTEAFF. CDR3 DNA sequence: TGTGCCACCAGCAGAGCGGTTCAGGAAGGAACTGAAGCTTTCTTT.

The chain joins TRBV18 to TRBJ1-3; D may be TRBD1 (6 bases). Looked up from germline, CDR1 is KGHSH and CDR2 is LQKENI. V was pared by 6 bases and J by 0 bases, with 12 bases between. The CDR3 sequence is 15 residues long. The CDR3 loop reads CASSQGPSSGNTIYF. The CDR3 DNA reads as TGTGCCAGCTCCCAGGGGCCAAGCTCTGGAAACACCATATATTTT. The whole variable domain, remainder taken from reference TRBV18 and TRBJ1-3, is NAGVMQNPRHLVRRRGQEARLRCSPMKGHSHVYWYRQLPEEGLKFMVYLQKENIIDESGMPKERFSAEFPKEGPSILRIQQVVRGDSAAYFCASSQGPSSGNTIYFGEGSWLTVV.

The CDR3 bases are TGCGCCAGCACCATGGGCTGGGCTACAGGGTCCTACGAGCAGTACTTC. Translation gives CASTMGWATGSYEQYF. J is TRBJ2-7 and V is TRBV5-1, with a weak D call TRBD1 (6 bases). V shed 6 bases and J shed 1 base, with 20 bases lying between them. Germline loops: CDR1 SGHRS, CDR2 YFSETQ. This CDR3 is built from 16 residues.

The chain has TRBV13 and TRBJ2-3; TRBD1 matches 7 bases. Germline V gene data show CDR1 as PRHDT and CDR2 as FYEKMQ (reference sequence). The CDR3 extends over 15 amino acids. The ends lost 5 bases at V and 2 bases at J; junction bases unmatched: 7. This CDR3 is CASSPGGTDTDTQYF. The CDR3 bases are TGTGCCAGCAGCCCAGGGGGTACAGACACAGATACGCAGTATTTT.

The rearrangement uses TRBV5-4 and TRBJ2-7, with TRBD2 matching 7 bases. J lost 2 bases, V lost 2 bases, and 7 bases had no gene match. The germline V gene has CDR1 SGHNT and CDR2 YYREEE (reference sequence). The CDR3 loop spans 15 amino acids. CDR3 in amino acids: CASSFSSGQTYEQYF. CDR3 DNA sequence: TGTGCCAGCAGCTTTAGTAGCGGGCAAACCTACGAGCAGTACTTC.

The rearrangement joins TRBV19 to TRBJ2-7; D remains unclear. Germline values: CDR1 LNHDA, CDR2 SQIVND (reference sequence). Trimming left V 3 bases short and J 1 base short, with 7 bases between. The CDR3 has 13 amino acids. The CDR3 protein is CASSISRSYEQYF. CDR3 bases: TGTGCCAGTAGTATCTCGAGGTCCTACGAGCAGTACTTC.

This chain uses TRBV5-1 with TRBJ1-1; 7 positions agree with TRBD1. CDR1 is SGHRS, CDR2 YFSETQ, per germline. The junction had 11 bases not matched to a gene; V was cut back by 6 bases and J by 3 bases. There are 15 residues in the CDR3. CDR3 protein: CASIEGANKDTEAFF. The DNA of the CDR3 is TGCGCCAGCATTGAGGGGGCAAATAAGGACACTGAAGCTTTCTTT.